Sequencing of this TCR beta chain was carried out in a study of shared T cell receptors in the human thymus. TCRdb keeps only in-frame clones here, not all; method: immunoSEQ multiplex PCR. The sample consists of approximately 580,000 clones, more than 75% of them appearing once. The data also belong to a second study, concerning human thymus T cells. As that report states: Healthy Finnish infants undergoing corrective surgery for congenital heart defects were used as donors. Thymus tissue for the work was resected from patients undergoing corrective heart surgery. Within thymic and blood repertoires, V and J gene usage appeared to be biased. Related research examined unrelated individuals and reported that their thymic repertoires overlapped highly.

The origin of this receptor is a boy younger than two with a congenital heart defect. The sample was thymocytes.

The CDR3 nucleotides are TGCGCCACCCACCCCCCCCAGCGGGAGGGCTGTGAGCAGTTCTTC. It is translated as CATHPPQREGCEQFF. The chain has TRBV5-1 and TRBJ2-1; TRBD2 matches at 10 bases. Per germline, CDR1 SGHRS and CDR2 YFSETQ. The ends lost 9 bases at V and 9 bases at J; junction bases unmatched: 15. This CDR3 spans 15 amino acids.